The rows below give T cell receptor beta chains drawn from one sample of a study of OX40 agonist ivuxolimab in advanced cancers. Profiling relied on immunoSEQ multiplex PCR, and the TCRdb table lists in-frame clones only, not all of them. The repertoire holds more than 55,000 clones, with roughly 84% as singletons. Source: CD4+ or CD8+ T cells sorted from blood, taken in a trial of the OX40 agonist ivuxolimab. The source is an adult with an advanced solid tumor such as melanoma, head and neck, liver or kidney cancer. CDR3s include the opening cysteine and the closing phenylalanine or tryptophan. D genes are given only for firm matches. A row's size may be missing; if present it is once, few, many or a size class.

TRBJ2-5 | TRBV2 | NA | NA | TGTGCCAGCAGTGAGGAAAGGGAGACCCAGTACTTC | CASSEERETQYF
TRBJ2-7 | TRBV27 | NA | NA | TGTGCCAGCCGAACACGGGGATCCTACGAGCAGTACTTC | CASRTRGSYEQYF
TRBJ1-5 | TRBV6-1 | NA | NA | TGTGCCAGCACGTGGAGGGGAGGCAATCAGCCCCAGCATTTT | CASTWRGGNQPQHF
TRBJ2-7 | TRBV9 | TRBD1 | NA | TGTGCCAGCAGCGCGGATCCCGGGACAGGGGACTACGAGCAGTACTTC | CASSADPGTGDYEQYF
TRBJ2-7 | TRBV4-1 | NA | NA | TGCGCCAGCAGCCAAGGGGGCGGGGTTAGCCTCTACGAGCAGTACTTC | CASSQGGGVSLYEQYF
TRBJ1-1 | TRBV5-6 | NA | NA | TGTGCCAGCAGCTTCCAGGGAAACACTGAAGCTTTCTTT | CASSFQGNTEAFF
TRBJ2-7 | TRBV10-3 | NA | many | TGTGCCATCAGTGAGTCTGGGCAGGGATCCTACGAGCAGTACTTC | CAISESGQGSYEQYF
TRBJ2-5 | TRBV28 | NA | few | TGTGCCAGCAGCCGGCGCAGGGGACGGGAGACCCAGTACTTC | CASSRRRGRETQYF
TRBJ2-7 | TRBV30 | NA | NA | TGTGCCTGGAGGGTGGGGCCGAATGGAGGCGAGCAGTACTTC | CAWRVGPNGGEQYF
TRBJ2-5 | TRBV11-2 | NA | once | TGTGCCAGCAGCTTAATAACAGGGCGTCGCGAGACCCAGTACTTC | CASSLITGRRETQYF
TRBJ1-5 | TRBV5-1 | NA | NA | TGCGCCAGCAGTTTGTCGGGGAGAGAGTGGCCCCAGCATTTT | CASSLSGREWPQHF
TRBJ1-1 | TRBV2 | TRBD1 | NA | TGTGCCAGCGTACGAATGACAGGGAGTGGGACTGAAGCTTTCTTT | CASVRMTGSGTEAFF
TRBJ2-1 | TRBV15 | TRBD1 | NA | TGTGCCACCAGCAGAGATAGGGGACAGGGCTACAATGAGCAGTTCTTC | CATSRDRGQGYNEQFF
TRBJ2-1 | TRBV27 | TRBD2 | NA | TGTGCCAGCAGTTTATCGATAGCGGGGGCCTACAATGAGCAGTTCTTC | CASSLSIAGAYNEQFF
TRBJ2-3 | TRBV5-1 | TRBD2 | NA | TGCGCCAGCAGCAGGGCTCTAGGGACTAGCGGGGGCCGGGCAGATACGCAGTATTTT | CASSRALGTSGGRADTQYF
TRBJ2-1 | TRBV19 | TRBD1 | NA | TGTGCCAGTAGTGACAGGGTCAGCTTGTACAATGAGCAGTTCTTC | CASSDRVSLYNEQFF
TRBJ1-2 | TRBV5-1 | NA | medium-sized | TGCGCCAGCAGCTTGTTAGGGCCCGGCTATGGCTACACCTTC | CASSLLGPGYGYTF
TRBJ1-4 | TRBV9 | NA | NA | TGTGCCAGCAGCAAGAACCCGAGGGATGAAAAACTGTTTTTT | CASSKNPRDEKLFF
TRBJ1-5 | TRBV28 | NA | NA | TGTGCCAGCAGTCTGGGGGGGGAAGGCAATCAGCCCCAGCATTTT | CASSLGGEGNQPQHF
TRBJ1-5 | TRBV19 | NA | NA | TGTGCCAGTAGACCAGAACATGGGACTCCAAGGCCCCAGCATTTT | CASRPEHGTPRPQHF
TRBJ2-7 | TRBV28 | NA | NA | TGTGCCAGCAGTTTACCCCAGGGAAACACCTACGAGCAGTACTTC | CASSLPQGNTYEQYF
TRBJ2-3 | TRBV7-2 | TRBD2 | NA | TGTGCCAGCAGCCTACTAGCGGGGGGGCAAGATACGCAGTATTTT | CASSLLAGGQDTQYF
TRBJ1-5 | TRBV10-3 | NA | NA | TGTGCCATCAAAGGAGACTCAGAAAATCAGCCCCAGCATTTT | CAIKGDSENQPQHF
TRBJ2-7 | TRBV7-9 | TRBD2 | NA | TGTGCCAGCAGCTTACCGGGAGGGGACGAGCAGTACTTC | CASSLPGGDEQYF
TRBJ2-7 | TRBV19 | NA | NA | TGTGCCAGTAGCTCTCGGGCAGGGGGGACCTACGAGCAGTACTTC | CASSSRAGGTYEQYF